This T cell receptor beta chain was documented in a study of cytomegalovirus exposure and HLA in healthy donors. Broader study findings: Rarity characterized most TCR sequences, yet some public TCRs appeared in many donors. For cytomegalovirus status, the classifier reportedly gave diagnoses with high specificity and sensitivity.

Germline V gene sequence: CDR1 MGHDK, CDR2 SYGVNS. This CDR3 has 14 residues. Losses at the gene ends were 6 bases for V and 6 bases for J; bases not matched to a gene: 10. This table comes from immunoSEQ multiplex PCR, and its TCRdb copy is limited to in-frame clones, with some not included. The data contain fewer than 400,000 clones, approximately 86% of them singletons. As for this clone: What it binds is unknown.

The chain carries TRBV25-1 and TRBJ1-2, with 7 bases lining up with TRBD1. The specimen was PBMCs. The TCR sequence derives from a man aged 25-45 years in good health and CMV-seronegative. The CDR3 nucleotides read TGTGCCAGCAGGGAGACAGGGCATACGGATGGCTACACCTTC. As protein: CASRETGHTDGYTF.